Following are 5 T cell receptor beta chains from one sample sequenced in a study of T cell repertoires in cytomegalovirus infection. TCRdb re-derived calls from the reads in MiXCR, one entry per CDR3 protein. The table lists about 310,000 distinct CDR3 sequences, 25% of them singletons. These receptors' targets are unknown. The specimen comprised cultured PBMCs, sampled from culture after CMV antigen stimulation. These receptors were obtained from a human donor in good health (CMV status not recorded). Some clones in this sample may be carry-over from other donors' samples.

The chain recombines TRBV7-2 with TRBJ2-1; 10 bases map to TRBD2. CDR3 size: 18 residues. Germline V CDR1 and CDR2: SGHTA, FQGNSA. V gave up 1 base and J gave up 0 bases; unmatched junction bases: 6. The CDR3 DNA sequence: TGTGCCAGCAGCTTAGTAGCTGGACTAGCGGACTCCTACAATGAGCAGTTCTTC. Protein product: CASSLVAGLADSYNEQFF.

This clonotype has more than one count but fewer than ten. The V and J genes are TRBV7-3 and TRBJ2-3, with 7 bases aligning to TRBD1. This CDR3 has 14 residues. Germline V gene data show CDR1 as SGHTA and CDR2 as FQGTGA. Trimming removed 5 bases from V and 2 bases from J; junction bases left unmatched: 4. DNA for the CDR3: TGTGCCAGCAGCAAAACAGGGGCCACAGATACGCAGTATTTT. Protein sequence: CASSKTGATDTQYF.

V is TRBV11-2 and J is TRBJ2-7; the D gene is possibly TRBD1 (5 bases). Trimming cost V 0 bases and J 4 bases, with 16 bases left between them. Germline loops: CDR1 SGHAT, CDR2 FQNNGV. This CDR3 contains 16 residues. The CDR3 sequence is CASSLEGAGAAYEQYV. Written as DNA, the CDR3 is TGTGCCAGCAGCTTAGAAGGGGCTGGGGCGGCTTACGAGCAGTACGTC.

This chain links TRBV6-1 with TRBJ2-5, with TRBD2 identical over 9 bases. Germline CDR1 reads MNHNS; CDR2 reads SASEGT. The length of the CDR3 is 15 residues. V trimming: 5 bases; J trimming: 4 bases; junction bases outside the gene matches: 8. The CDR3 coding sequence is TGTGCCAGCAGTTTGTTTAGCGGGAGAGCAGAGACCCAGTACTTC. This encodes CASSLFSGRAETQYF.

This clonotype was seen a few times. The chain has TRBV14 and TRBJ2-1, with D unclear. The CDR3 covers 15 residues. The V gene's germline CDR1 is SGHDN and CDR2 FVKESK. The V end was cut by 3 bases, the J end by 7 bases, with 16 bases between. The CDR3 protein is CASSHELGSLNEQFF. The CDR3 DNA follows: TGTGCCAGCAGCCATGAGTTGGGGTCCCTGAATGAGCAGTTCTTC. The variable domain in full, completed from reference TRBV14 and TRBJ2-1, reads EAGVTQFPSHSVIEKGQTVTLRCDPISGHDNLYWYRRVMGKEIKFLLHFVKESKQDESGMPNNRFLAERTGGTYSTLKVQPAELEDSGVYFCASSHELGSLNEQFFGPGTRLTVL.